The 24 T cell receptor beta chains listed next were all sequenced from one sample in a study of CD8 T cells in ankylosing spondylitis. Each CDR3 protein gets one entry after TCRdb re-called the 5' RACE reads with MiXCR. Of approximately 140,000 distinct CDR3 sequences in the sample, roughly 44% were seen once. The sample comprised synovial fluid, either unsorted or a sorted T cell fraction (not recorded which). These receptor sequences come from a male donor with ankylosing spondylitis.

In this sample, this clonotype turned up a few times. The chain combines TRBV12-3 or TRBV12-4 with TRBJ2-5, with unresolved D. V was shortened by 6 bases and J by 2 bases, with 16 bases between the two germline ends. The CDR3 runs 15 residues. CDR3 nucleotides: TGTGCCAGCAGCTACTACCCGGTTGCTCAAGAGACCCAGTACTTC. Its translation is CASSYYPVAQETQYF.

The chain carries TRBV7-8 and TRBJ1-6; 10 bases are a match to TRBD1. V lost 5 bases to trimming and J lost 10 bases; unmatched junction nucleotides: 8. The CDR3 is 15 residues long. The germline V gene has CDR1 SGHVS and CDR2 FQNEAQ. The DNA for the CDR3 is TGTGCCAGCAGCACCCAGACAGGGGGCAGGTCACCCCTCCACTTT. Translation gives CASSTQTGGRSPLHF.

This clonotype has only a few counts. The chain joins TRBV3-1 to TRBJ2-7; 8 bases are a match to TRBD2. Per the germline V gene, CDR1 is LGHDT and CDR2 is YNNKEL (reference sequence). The CDR3 has 16 amino acids. With 5 bases clipped from V and 2 bases from J, the junction kept 11 bases outside the gene matches. CDR3 nucleotides: TGTGCCAGCAGCTCCTCCGGGACTAGGTACACCTACGAGCAGTACTTC. This sequence encodes CASSSSGTRYTYEQYF.

This clonotype was observed a handful of times. The rearrangement uses TRBV5-6 and TRBJ1-2; TRBD1 might be the D (5 bases). This CDR3 contains 16 residues. Trimming cost V 4 bases and J 8 bases, with 24 bases left between them. Germline values: CDR1 SGHDT, CDR2 YYEEEE. The CDR3, as DNA: TGTGCCAGCAGCACCCCTCCGACAGCGGGGCTTTGGGGCTACACCTTC. This translates into CASSTPPTAGLWGYTF.

CDR3 sequence: CASSLIPRGVPAYVPDTQYF. In DNA, the CDR3 is TGTGCCAGCAGCTTAATCCCCCGGGGGGTGCCAGCGTACGTGCCAGATACGCAGTATTTT. The J gene is TRBJ2-3, the V gene TRBV7-3; the match to TRBD2 covers 7 bases. Germline V gene lookup returns CDR1 SGHTA and CDR2 FQGTGA. V lost 1 base to trimming and J lost 4 bases; unmatched junction nucleotides: 20. This CDR3 region has 20 residues.

The table lists this clonotype with a few counts. The chain is built from TRBV29-1 and TRBJ2-2; 9 bases fit TRBD1. This CDR3 has 16 amino acids. Trimming at V came to 6 bases and at J to 1 base, leaving 9 bases not matched to a gene. CDR1 and CDR2 (germline): SQVTM, ANQGSEA. CDR3 loop: CSVTEGTGKNTGELFF. CDR3 DNA: TGCAGCGTCACTGAGGGGACAGGGAAGAACACCGGGGAGCTGTTTTTT.

This sequence joins TRBV20-1 and TRBJ2-1; 11 bases agree with TRBD1. The length of the CDR3 is 15 residues. Losses at the gene ends were 3 bases for V and 5 bases for J; bases not matched to a gene: 6. Germline CDR1 DFQATT, CDR2 SNEGSKA (reference sequence). The CDR3: CSASTGQGVDNEQFF. The CDR3 coding sequence is TGCAGTGCTAGTACGGGACAGGGGGTTGACAATGAGCAGTTCTTC.

The rearrangement joins TRBV15 to TRBJ1-2; D is undetermined. Trimming took off 0 bases at V and 4 bases at J, with 12 bases between the two ends. The length of the CDR3 is 15 residues. CDR1 LNHNV and CDR2 YYDKDF come from the germline V gene (reference sequence). This CDR3 is CATSRDRWQRYGYTF. Here the CDR3 DNA reads TGTGCCACCAGCAGAGATAGATGGCAACGCTATGGCTACACCTTC.

This clonotype was counted a few times. The rearrangement links TRBV10-3 to TRBJ1-2; 8 nucleotides align to TRBD1. With V trimmed by 4 bases and J by 2 bases, 6 bases remained unmatched. The CDR3 loop spans 15 amino acids. Germline V lookup: CDR1 ENHRY, CDR2 SYGVKD. The CDR3 DNA reads as TGTGCCATCAGTGGTCAGGACAGGGACAACTATGGCTACACCTTC. It encodes CAISGQDRDNYGYTF.

The chain combines TRBV6-5 with TRBJ1-2; 9 bases align to TRBD1. This CDR3 region has 16 residues. In germline, CDR1 is MNHEY, CDR2 SVGAGI. V shed 0 bases and J 4 bases; nucleotides not matched to a gene: 6. This CDR3 reads CASSYSWDRESYGYTF. The CDR3 nucleotides read TGTGCCAGCAGTTACTCGTGGGACAGGGAAAGCTATGGCTACACCTTC.

This clonotype turned up a few times. The chain combines TRBV10-3 with TRBJ2-7; either TRBD1 or TRBD2 may supply D (5 bases each). The CDR3 sequence is 17 residues long. The ends were cut back, 1 base at V and 3 bases at J, with 19 bases in the middle. CDR1 is ENHRY and CDR2 is SYGVKD in the germline V gene. Here the CDR3 reads CAISEWELNGAIYEQYF. The CDR3 DNA follows: TGTGCCATCAGTGAGTGGGAGCTTAATGGGGCAATCTACGAGCAGTACTTC.

This clonotype was counted ten times or more. This chain uses TRBV14 with TRBJ2-1; possible D gene TRBD2, 6 bases. The CDR3 is 14 residues long. Germline V gene lookup returns CDR1 SGHDN and CDR2 FVKESK. V lost 3 bases, J lost 5 bases, and 11 bases lay in between. CDR3 region: CASSHGGEHNEQFF. In nucleotides, the CDR3 is TGTGCCAGCAGCCACGGCGGGGAACACAATGAGCAGTTCTTC.

The chain joins TRBV5-5 to TRBJ2-3, with D perhaps matching TRBD2 (6 bases). V lost 2 bases to trimming and J lost 5 bases, with 24 bases between them. This CDR3 is 18 amino acids long. CDR1 is SGHKS, CDR2 YYEKEE, per germline (reference sequence). The CDR3 is CASSFGPPLALKEDTQYF. In DNA form, the CDR3 reads TGTGCCAGCAGCTTTGGCCCTCCACTAGCACTAAAGGAAGATACGCAGTATTTT.

This clonotype was counted only a few times. The rearrangement joins TRBV11-2 to TRBJ2-7; 9 bases agree with TRBD1. With 0 bases clipped from V and 1 base from J, the junction kept 1 base outside the gene matches. This CDR3 has 15 amino acids. Germline V gene lookup returns CDR1 SGHAT and CDR2 FQNNGV. The CDR3 DNA is TGTGCCAGCAGCTTAGATGGGACAGGGTCCTACGAGCAGTACTTC. As protein: CASSLDGTGSYEQYF.

This clonotype turned up a few times. The J gene is TRBJ2-3, the V gene TRBV6-5; 8 bases align to TRBD2. Trimming cost V 2 bases and J 4 bases; bases outside gene matches: 5. The germline V gene encodes CDR1 MNHEY and CDR2 SVGAGI. This CDR3 is built from 15 residues. CDR3 DNA sequence: TGTGCCAGCAGTTACGGGCTAGCGGGCGCAGATACGCAGTATTTT. As protein: CASSYGLAGADTQYF.

The genes are TRBV20-1 and TRBJ2-3, with D perhaps TRBD1 (5 bases). V was pared by 0 bases and J by 2 bases, with 21 bases between. Per germline, CDR1 DFQATT and CDR2 SNEGSKA (reference sequence). The CDR3 totals 18 residues. DNA for the CDR3: TGCAGTGCTAGAGATAAGGGGCCAGGATGGCTGAACACAGATACGCAGTATTTT. Translation: CSARDKGPGWLNTDTQYF.

This sequence joins TRBV24-1 and TRBJ2-3; no definite D call. CDR1 and CDR2 from the germline V gene are KGHDR and SFDVKD. With 8 bases removed from V and 2 bases from J, the gap between germline ends came to 7 bases. The CDR3 spans 12 residues. CDR3 protein: CATNGNTDTQYF. As DNA, the CDR3 is TGTGCCACCAACGGAAACACAGATACGCAGTATTTT.

This clonotype was seen repeatedly, ten times or more. This rearrangement joins TRBV12-3 or TRBV12-4 to TRBJ1-4, with a possible D match to TRBD1 (5 bases). There are 14 residues in the CDR3. V was pared by 4 bases and J by 8 bases, with 14 bases between. The CDR3: CASSSGFWGEKLFF. For the CDR3, the DNA is TGTGCCAGCAGTTCTGGGTTTTGGGGGGAAAAACTGTTTTTT.

The V and J genes are TRBV4-1 and TRBJ2-3; TRBD1 is a possible D gene (6 bases). With 4 bases removed from V and 2 bases from J, the gap between germline ends came to 16 bases. The CDR3 extends over 16 amino acids. Germline lookup yields CDR1 MGHRA and CDR2 YSYEKL. The DNA for the CDR3 is TGCGCCAGCAGCCGGCTGAACAGGGATCCCACAGATACGCAGTATTTT. Its translation is CASSRLNRDPTDTQYF.

The V and J genes are TRBV13 and TRBJ1-5; the D gene is possibly TRBD1 (5 bases). The CDR3 extends over 13 amino acids. Germline V gene data show CDR1 as PRHDT and CDR2 as FYEKMQ (reference sequence). V was shortened by 5 bases and J by 7 bases, with 12 bases between the two germline ends. CDR3 bases: TGTGCCAGCAGCCATGGGACCAAACAGCCCCAGCATTTT. Translation: CASSHGTKQPQHF.

The gene calls are TRBV6-2 or TRBV6-3 and TRBJ2-1; 8 nucleotides align to TRBD1. V shed 2 bases, J shed 2 bases, and the junction held 5 bases outside the gene matches. Germline loops: CDR1 MNHEY, CDR2 SVGEGT. The CDR3 loop spans 16 amino acids. CDR3 in amino acids: CASSYLRDRTYNEQFF. CDR3 DNA: TGTGCCAGCAGTTACCTAAGGGACAGGACCTACAATGAGCAGTTCTTC.

V and J are TRBV28 and TRBJ1-4; D is unclear. Trimming shortened V by 3 bases and J by 1 base, and 9 bases separated the two germline ends. Per the germline V gene, CDR1 is MDHEN and CDR2 is SYDVKM. The CDR3 has 15 amino acids. Written as DNA, the CDR3 is TGTGCCAGCAGTTTGTTTGCGGGAACTAATGAAAAACTGTTTTTT. Translation: CASSLFAGTNEKLFF.

DNA for the CDR3: TGTGCCAGCAGCTTTCATCCCGGACAGAAAGCTTTCTTT. It is translated as CASSFHPGQKAFF. The rearrangement links TRBV7-2 to TRBJ1-1, with TRBD1 as a possible D gene (6 bases). The V end lost 3 bases, the J end lost 9 bases, and 14 bases lay between the germline ends. Germline CDR1 and CDR2: SGHTA and FQGNSA. The CDR3 is 13 amino acids.

This clonotype was seen more than once but under ten times. The chain is built from TRBV4-3 and TRBJ2-7; D gene ambiguous. Between the trimmed V and J ends, which lost 0 bases and 4 bases, there was a span of 13 bases. The CDR3 contains 15 residues. The germline V gene has CDR1 LGHNA and CDR2 YSLEER. The CDR3 is CASSQDRSSVYEQYF. The CDR3 DNA reads as TGCGCCAGCAGCCAAGATCGGTCGTCCGTGTACGAGCAGTACTTC.